The rows below give T cell receptor beta chains drawn from one sample of a study of T-cell reconstitution after alpha-beta-depleted transplantation in children. TCRdb analysed the PCR reads with MiXCR anew, one entry per CDR3 protein. The sample has 300,000 to 400,000 distinct CDR3 sequences, around 15% seen once. The material sequenced was PBMCs, mostly from graft donor cells, taken 360 days after TCRalphabeta/CD19-depleted stem cell transplant. The receptors were sampled from a male patient aged 2-15 years who had a stem cell transplant for acute lymphoblastic leukemia, so the T cells may come from the graft donor. CDR3s include the opening cysteine and the closing phenylalanine or tryptophan. D genes are given only for firm matches. The size field is filled for only some rows; it gives once, few, many or a size class.

many,TRBD1,TRBJ2-7,TRBV5-1,CASSYQTGREQYF,TGCGCCAGCAGCTACCAGACAGGGCGCGAGCAGTACTTC
.,TRBD2,TRBJ2-3,TRBV7-6,CASSLVGRAPTDTQYF,TGTGCCAGCAGCTTAGTCGGGAGGGCCCCCACAGATACGCAGTATTTT
few,.,TRBJ2-5,TRBV5-1,CASSPPLKQETQYF,TGCGCCAGCAGCCCCCCCCTAAAACAAGAGACCCAGTACTTC
few,.,TRBJ2-1,TRBV6-5,CASSYSSGFTYNEQFF,TGTGCCAGCAGTTACTCGAGCGGGTTTACCTACAATGAGCAGTTCTTC
.,TRBD2,TRBJ2-5,TRBV6-2/TRBV6-3,CASSYRGGRAVGPEEETQYF,TGTGCCAGCAGTTATAGAGGCGGGAGGGCCGTTGGACCGGAGGAAGAGACCCAGTACTTC
.,.,TRBJ2-3,TRBV29-1,CSALDYPSRDTQYF,TGCAGCGCCTTAGACTATCCCAGCCGAGATACGCAGTATTTT
many,.,TRBJ1-1,TRBV12-3/TRBV12-4,CASSFRARSGNTEAFF,TGTGCCAGCAGTTTTAGGGCAAGATCGGGGAACACTGAAGCTTTCTTT
.,.,TRBJ2-7,TRBV6-2/TRBV6-3,CASSNRLRKGSYEQYF,TGTGCCAGCAGTAATCGCCTGAGGAAAGGATCCTACGAGCAGTACTTC
few,.,TRBJ2-7,TRBV5-1,CASSLIALELHSYEQYF,TGCGCCAGCAGCTTGATCGCCCTAGAACTCCACTCCTACGAGCAGTACTTC
once,TRBD2,TRBJ2-6,TRBV12-3/TRBV12-4,CASSSQREFYLSGANVLTF,TGTGCCAGCAGTTCCCAGCGGGAGTTTTACCTCTCTGGGGCCAACGTCCTGACTTTC
few,TRBD1,TRBJ2-6,TRBV11-1,CASSGTPGQGSGANVLTF,TGTGCCAGCAGCGGAACTCCGGGACAGGGTTCTGGGGCCAACGTCCTGACTTTC
.,TRBD2,TRBJ2-5,TRBV7-9,CASSLVSGGVQETQYF,TGTGCCAGCAGCTTAGTTTCGGGGGGAGTCCAAGAGACCCAGTACTTC
few,TRBD1,TRBJ2-1,TRBV18,CASSPLQGAREQFF,TGTGCCAGCTCACCATTACAGGGGGCGAGGGAGCAGTTCTTC
.,.,TRBJ2-3,TRBV2,CASLFGISTDTQYF,TGTGCCAGTCTTTTCGGGATAAGCACAGATACGCAGTATTTT
.,.,TRBJ2-1,TRBV3-1,CATSQAHRQTIYNEQFF,TGTGCCACCAGCCAAGCGCACCGGCAGACGATCTACAATGAGCAGTTCTTC
many,TRBD1,TRBJ2-1,TRBV24-1,CATSDRTPGQVNEQFF,TGTGCCACCAGTGACCGCACACCGGGACAGGTTAATGAGCAGTTCTTC
few,.,TRBJ2-2,TRBV5-1,CASMGPSNGLNTGELFF,TGCGCCAGCATGGGACCCAGCAACGGCCTGAACACCGGGGAGCTGTTTTTT
.,TRBD1,TRBJ2-3,TRBV2,CASSGRGTGSDTQYF,TGTGCCAGCAGCGGCCGCGGGACAGGGTCAGATACGCAGTATTTT
few,TRBD1,TRBJ2-1,TRBV12-3/TRBV12-4,CASTKDRGLYNEQFF,TGTGCCAGCACTAAAGACAGGGGGCTTTACAATGAGCAGTTCTTC
few,.,TRBJ2-2,TRBV3-1,CASSQDISSVTGELFF,TGTGCCAGCAGCCAAGATATCTCAAGCGTCACCGGGGAGCTGTTTTTT
.,.,TRBJ2-1,TRBV9,CASSVSFTYNEQFF,TGTGCCAGCAGCGTTAGTTTTACCTACAATGAGCAGTTCTTC
.,TRBD2,TRBJ2-7,TRBV12-3/TRBV12-4,CASSFASGRDEQYF,TGTGCCAGCAGTTTTGCTAGCGGGAGAGATGAGCAGTACTTC
.,TRBD1,TRBJ2-3,TRBV4-2,CASSHSRTGLSVYTDTQYF,TGTGCCAGCAGCCATTCCCGGACAGGGCTTTCCGTATACACAGATACGCAGTATTTT
many,.,TRBJ2-3,TRBV18,CASSPRSSTDTQYF,TGTGCCAGCTCACCAAGGTCTAGCACAGATACGCAGTATTTT
few,.,TRBJ2-2,TRBV28,CASSFPGQSNTGELFF,TGTGCCAGCAGTTTCCCCGGACAGTCGAACACCGGGGAGCTGTTTTTT
.,.,TRBJ1-1,TRBV4-3,CASSHEWGSLEAFF,TGCGCCAGCAGCCACGAGTGGGGGAGTCTTGAAGCTTTCTTT
few,.,TRBJ2-7,TRBV6-2/TRBV6-3,CASTTGGLSYEQYF,TGTGCCAGTACGACCGGCGGCCTCTCCTACGAGCAGTACTTC
.,TRBD2,TRBJ2-7,TRBV6-5,CASSYGTSGRYSYEQYF,TGTGCCAGCAGTTACGGGACTAGCGGGAGATATTCTTACGAGCAGTACTTC
.,.,TRBJ2-2,TRBV4-2,CASSQEGQGNTGELFF,TGTGCCAGCAGCCAAGAAGGGCAGGGAAACACCGGGGAGCTGTTTTTT
.,TRBD1,TRBJ2-7,TRBV10-3,CAISETLDRGHSYEQYF,TGTGCCATCAGTGAGACCCTCGACAGGGGGCACTCCTACGAGCAGTACTTC
few,TRBD2,TRBJ2-1,TRBV2,CASKGLADLNGQFF,TGTGCCAGCAAGGGACTAGCGGACCTCAATGGGCAGTTCTTC
few,.,TRBJ2-2,TRBV10-3,CAISESTGTATGELFF,TGTGCCATCAGTGAGTCGACCGGGACCGCCACCGGGGAGCTGTTTTTT
many,TRBD2,TRBJ2-5,TRBV6-5,CASKRLAGGGQETQYF,TGTGCCAGCAAACGACTAGCGGGAGGAGGGCAAGAGACCCAGTACTTC
few,.,TRBJ2-7,TRBV29-1,CSLGRDPQQYF,TGCAGCCTTGGACGTGACCCTCAGCAGTACTTC
.,.,TRBJ2-7,TRBV20-1,CSASPDLGQGGRYEQYF,TGCAGTGCTAGTCCAGACTTAGGACAAGGAGGACGCTACGAGCAGTACTTC
.,.,TRBJ2-2,TRBV4-3,CASSHRVRYTGELFF,TGCGCCAGCAGCCACCGGGTCAGGTACACCGGGGAGCTGTTTTTT
.,.,TRBJ1-1,TRBV19,CASSIKMNTEAFF,TGTGCCAGTAGTATTAAGATGAACACTGAAGCTTTCTTT
few,TRBD2,TRBJ2-7,TRBV28,CASSLRGLAQQYF,TGTGCCAGCAGTTTAAGGGGACTAGCGCAACAGTACTTC
.,.,TRBJ2-5,TRBV10-3,CAISKIYVAGHETQYF,TGTGCCATCAGCAAAATTTATGTTGCGGGACACGAGACCCAGTACTTC
.,TRBD1,TRBJ2-1,TRBV4-3,CASSQLTVPDREPYNEQFF,TGCGCCAGCAGCCAACTAACGGTCCCCGACAGGGAGCCCTACAATGAGCAGTTCTTC
few,.,TRBJ2-7,TRBV29-1,CSGTQGGDVDEQYF,TGCAGCGGGACCCAAGGAGGGGATGTCGACGAGCAGTACTTC